The sample holds one count of the clone carrying this TCR beta chain. With 5 bases clipped from V and 2 bases from J, the junction kept 10 bases outside the gene matches. Germline CDR1 SGHAT, CDR2 FQNNGV. The CDR3 sequence is 17 residues long. Data came from immunoSEQ multiplex PCR; TCRdb stores just in-frame clones and leaves some out. This table holds 350,000 to 550,000 clones, 87% found once. This sample is part of a study of blood T cell repertoires in COVID-19. Looking at the study overall: Whether acute or convalescent, the COVID-19 samples came from the United States, Italy and Spain.

This clonotype was obtained from a woman younger than 30 with acute COVID-19. The chain links TRBV11-2 to TRBJ2-3; 10 bases agree with TRBD2. Source material: PBMCs or T cells enriched from blood (not recorded which). CDR3 bases: TGTGCCAGCAGCCCCGTAGCGGGAGGACCTCCCACAGATACGCAGTATTTT. Protein product: CASSPVAGGPPTDTQYF.